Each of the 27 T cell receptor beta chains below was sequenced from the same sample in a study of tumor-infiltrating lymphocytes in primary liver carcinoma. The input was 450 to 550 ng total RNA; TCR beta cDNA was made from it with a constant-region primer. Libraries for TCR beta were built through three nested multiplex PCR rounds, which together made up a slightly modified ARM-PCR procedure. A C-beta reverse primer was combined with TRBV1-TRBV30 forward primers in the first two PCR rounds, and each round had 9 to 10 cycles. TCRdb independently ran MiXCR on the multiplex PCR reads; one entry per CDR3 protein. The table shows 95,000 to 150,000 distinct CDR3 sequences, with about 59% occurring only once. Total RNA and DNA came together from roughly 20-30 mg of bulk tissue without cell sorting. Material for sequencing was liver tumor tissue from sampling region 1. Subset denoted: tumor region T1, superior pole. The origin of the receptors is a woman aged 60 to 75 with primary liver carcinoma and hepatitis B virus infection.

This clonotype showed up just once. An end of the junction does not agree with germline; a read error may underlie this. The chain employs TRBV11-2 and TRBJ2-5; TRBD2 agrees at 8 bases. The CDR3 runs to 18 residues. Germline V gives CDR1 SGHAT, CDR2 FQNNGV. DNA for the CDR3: TGTGCTAGCATCTTAATTCGGACGTCCCTCGGGAGGGGGGAGACCCAGTACTTC. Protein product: CASILIRTSLGRGETQYF. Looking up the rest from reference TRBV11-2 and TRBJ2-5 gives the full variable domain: EAGVAQSPRYKIIEKRQSVAFWCNPISGHATLYWYQQILGQGPKLLIQFQNNGVVDDSQLPKDRFSAERLKGVDSTLKIQPAKLEDSAVYLCASILIRTSLGRGETQYFGPGTRLLVL.

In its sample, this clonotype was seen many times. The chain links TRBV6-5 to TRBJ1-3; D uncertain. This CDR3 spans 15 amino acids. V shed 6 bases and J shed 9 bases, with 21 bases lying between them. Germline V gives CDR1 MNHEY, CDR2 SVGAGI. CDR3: CASSQNRARKGTIYF. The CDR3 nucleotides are TGTGCCAGCAGCCAAAACCGGGCTAGGAAGGGCACCATATATTTT.

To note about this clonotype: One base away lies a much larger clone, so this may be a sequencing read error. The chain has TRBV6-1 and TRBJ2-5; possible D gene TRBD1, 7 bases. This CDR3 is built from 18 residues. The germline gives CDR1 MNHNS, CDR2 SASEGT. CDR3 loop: CASTQEWTEGAFQEAQYF. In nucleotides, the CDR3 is TGTGCCAGCACCCAAGAGTGGACGGAGGGGGCGTTTCAAGAGGCCCAGTACTTC.

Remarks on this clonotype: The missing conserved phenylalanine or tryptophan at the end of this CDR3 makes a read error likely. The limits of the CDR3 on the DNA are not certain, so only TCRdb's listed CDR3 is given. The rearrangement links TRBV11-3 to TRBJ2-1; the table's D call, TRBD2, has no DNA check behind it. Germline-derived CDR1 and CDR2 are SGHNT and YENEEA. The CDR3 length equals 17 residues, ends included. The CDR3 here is CASSLGFGGLSYNEHFL.

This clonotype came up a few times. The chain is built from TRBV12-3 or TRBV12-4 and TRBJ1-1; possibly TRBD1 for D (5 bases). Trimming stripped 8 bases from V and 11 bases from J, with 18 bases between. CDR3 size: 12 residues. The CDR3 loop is CASGRGTGVAFF. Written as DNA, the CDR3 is TGTGCCAGCGGGCGGGGGACGGGCGTGGCTTTCTTT.

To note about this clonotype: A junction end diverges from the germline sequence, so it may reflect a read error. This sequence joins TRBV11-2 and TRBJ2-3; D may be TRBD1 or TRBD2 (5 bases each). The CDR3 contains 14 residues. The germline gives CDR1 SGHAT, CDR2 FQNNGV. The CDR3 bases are TGTGCTAGCAGCTCGGGACCCCGCACAGATACGCAGTATTTT. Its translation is CASSSGPRTDTQYF.

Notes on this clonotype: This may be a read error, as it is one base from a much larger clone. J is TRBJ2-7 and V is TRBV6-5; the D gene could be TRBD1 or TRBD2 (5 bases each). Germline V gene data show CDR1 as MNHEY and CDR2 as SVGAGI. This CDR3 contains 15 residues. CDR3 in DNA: TGTGCCAGCAGACCTACAGGATCGGGGTCCTACGATCAGTACTTC. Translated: CASRPTGSGSYDQYF.

Written as DNA, the CDR3 is TGTGCCAGCAGCACCCGACAGTACCTGGGGGGCTACACCTTC. This codes for CASSTRQYLGGYTF. The V and J genes are TRBV7-2 and TRBJ1-2; possible D gene TRBD1, 5 bases. Per germline, CDR1 SGHTA and CDR2 FQGNSA. This CDR3 has 14 residues. V was clipped by 5 bases and J by 8 bases, with 18 bases between them.

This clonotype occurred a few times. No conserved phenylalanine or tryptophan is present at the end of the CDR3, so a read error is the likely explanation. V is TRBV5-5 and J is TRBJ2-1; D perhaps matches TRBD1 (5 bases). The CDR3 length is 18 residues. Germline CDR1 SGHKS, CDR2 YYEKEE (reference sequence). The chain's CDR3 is CASNLGWGTDLGINEQFS. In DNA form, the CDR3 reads TGTGCCAGCAACTTGGGTTGGGGCACCGATCTAGGGATCAATGAGCAGTTCTCC.

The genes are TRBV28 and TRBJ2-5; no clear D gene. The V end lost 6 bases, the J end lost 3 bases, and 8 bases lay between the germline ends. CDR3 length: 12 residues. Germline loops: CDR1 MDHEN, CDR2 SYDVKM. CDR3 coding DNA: TGTGCCAGCAGCCAAACCAAAGAGACCCAGTACTTC. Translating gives CASSQTKETQYF.

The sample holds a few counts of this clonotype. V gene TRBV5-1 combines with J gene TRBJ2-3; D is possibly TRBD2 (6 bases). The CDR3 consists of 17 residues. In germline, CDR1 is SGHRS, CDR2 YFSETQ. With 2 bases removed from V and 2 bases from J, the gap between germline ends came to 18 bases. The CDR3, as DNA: TGCGCCAGCAGCTTTTCGTCCCGGGAGCGCACCACAGATACGCAGTATTTT. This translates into CASSFSSRERTTDTQYF.

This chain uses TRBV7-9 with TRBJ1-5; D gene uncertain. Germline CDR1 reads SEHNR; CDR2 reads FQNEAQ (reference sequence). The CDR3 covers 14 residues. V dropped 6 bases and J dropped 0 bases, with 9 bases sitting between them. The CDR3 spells CASSRGDSNQPQHF. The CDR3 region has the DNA TGTGCCAGCAGTCGGGGAGATAGCAATCAGCCCCAGCATTTT. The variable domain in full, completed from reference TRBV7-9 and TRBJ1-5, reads DTGVSQNPRHKITKRGQNVTFRCDPISEHNRLYWYRQTLGQGPEFLTYFQNEAQLEKSRLLSDRFSAERPKGSFSTLEIQRTEQGDSAMYLCASSRGDSNQPQHFGDGTRLSIL.

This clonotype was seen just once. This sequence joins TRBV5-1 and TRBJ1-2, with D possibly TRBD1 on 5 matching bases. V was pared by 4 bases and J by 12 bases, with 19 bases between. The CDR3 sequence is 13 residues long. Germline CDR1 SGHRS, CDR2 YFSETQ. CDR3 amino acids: CASSRGTDYDHTF. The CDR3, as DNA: TGCGCCAGCAGCCGCGGGACGGACTATGACCACACCTTC.

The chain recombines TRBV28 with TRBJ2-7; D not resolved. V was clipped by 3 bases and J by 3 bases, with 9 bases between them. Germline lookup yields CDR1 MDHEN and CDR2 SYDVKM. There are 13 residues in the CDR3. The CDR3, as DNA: TGTGCCAGCAGTTTTAACGCCGTCTACGAGCAGTACTTC. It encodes CASSFNAVYEQYF.

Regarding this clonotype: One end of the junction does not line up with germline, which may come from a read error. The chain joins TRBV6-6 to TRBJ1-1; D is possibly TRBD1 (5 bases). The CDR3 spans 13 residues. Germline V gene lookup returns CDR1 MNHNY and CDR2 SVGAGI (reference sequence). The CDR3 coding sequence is TGTACCAGCAGTTACGGGGGTAGCACTGAAGCTTCCTTT. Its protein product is CTSSYGGSTEASF.

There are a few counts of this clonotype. The CDR3 sequence is CASSFSEGASQHF. DNA of the CDR3: TGTGCCAGCAGTTTCTCTGAGGGGGCGTCCCAGCATTTT. The rearrangement links TRBV28 to TRBJ1-5, with 7 bases fitting TRBD1. V lost 3 bases to trimming and J lost 11 bases; unmatched junction nucleotides: 7. Germline V CDR1 and CDR2: MDHEN, SYDVKM. This CDR3 has 13 residues. The entire variable domain, with the rest obtained from reference TRBV28 and TRBJ1-5, is as follows: DVKVTQSSRYLVKRTGEKVFLECVQDMDHENMFWYRQDPGLGLRLIYFSYDVKMKEKGDIPEGYSVSREKKERFSLILESASTNQTSMYLCASSFSEGASQHFGDGTRLSIL.

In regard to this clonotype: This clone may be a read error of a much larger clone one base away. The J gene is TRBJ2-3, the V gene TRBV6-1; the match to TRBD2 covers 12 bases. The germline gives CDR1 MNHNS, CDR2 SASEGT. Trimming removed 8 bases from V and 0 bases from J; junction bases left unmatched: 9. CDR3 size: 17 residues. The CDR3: CASARTSGVTSTDTQYF. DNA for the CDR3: TGTGCCAGCGCCAGGACTAGCGGGGTGACTAGCACAGATACGCAGTATTTT.

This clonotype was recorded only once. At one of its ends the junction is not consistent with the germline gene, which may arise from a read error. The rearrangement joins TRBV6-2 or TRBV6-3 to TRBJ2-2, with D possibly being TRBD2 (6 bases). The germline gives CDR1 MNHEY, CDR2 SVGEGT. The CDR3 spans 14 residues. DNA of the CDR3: TGCGCCGGTGGCGGGGTACTGAACACCGCGGAGCTGTTTTTT. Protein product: CAGGGVLNTAELFF.

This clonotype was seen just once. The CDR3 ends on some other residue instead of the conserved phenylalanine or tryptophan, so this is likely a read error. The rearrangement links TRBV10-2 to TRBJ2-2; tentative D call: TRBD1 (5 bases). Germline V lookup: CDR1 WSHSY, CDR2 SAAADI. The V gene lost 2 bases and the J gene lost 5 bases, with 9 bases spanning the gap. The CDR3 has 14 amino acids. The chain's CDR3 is CASSENKGTGELFL. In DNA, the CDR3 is TGCGCCAGCAGTGAGAATAAGGGGACCGGGGAGCTGTTTTTA.

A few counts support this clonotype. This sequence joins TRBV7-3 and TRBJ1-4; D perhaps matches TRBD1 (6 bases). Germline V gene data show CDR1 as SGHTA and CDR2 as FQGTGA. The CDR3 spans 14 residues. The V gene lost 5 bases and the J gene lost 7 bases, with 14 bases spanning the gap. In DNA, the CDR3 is TGTGCCAGCAGCCTGGGGGGCCCGGGTGAAAAACTGTTTTTT. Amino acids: CASSLGGPGEKLFF.

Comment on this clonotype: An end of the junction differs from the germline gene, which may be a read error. The chain's CDR3 is CTSSFPTGGYMDMQYF. The CDR3 region has the DNA TGTACCAGCAGCTTCCCGACAGGGGGCTACATGGATATGCAGTATTTT. The rearrangement links TRBV11-2 to TRBJ2-3, with 10 positions matching TRBD1. Germline CDR1 SGHAT, CDR2 FQNNGV. This CDR3 has 16 amino acids.

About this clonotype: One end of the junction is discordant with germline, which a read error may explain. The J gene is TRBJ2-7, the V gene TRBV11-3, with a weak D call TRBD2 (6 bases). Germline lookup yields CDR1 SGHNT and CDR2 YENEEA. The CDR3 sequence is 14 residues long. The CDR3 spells CAGSLGGREHEQYF. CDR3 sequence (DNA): TGTGCCGGCAGCTTAGGCGGACGGGAGCACGAGCAGTACTTC.

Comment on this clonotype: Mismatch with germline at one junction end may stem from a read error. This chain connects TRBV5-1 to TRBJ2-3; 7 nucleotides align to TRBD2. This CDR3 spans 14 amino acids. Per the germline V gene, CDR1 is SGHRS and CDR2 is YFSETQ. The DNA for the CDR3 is TGCGCCAGCAGCTCGAGTGGGGGGGAGGATACGCTGTATTTT. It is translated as CASSSSGGEDTLYF.

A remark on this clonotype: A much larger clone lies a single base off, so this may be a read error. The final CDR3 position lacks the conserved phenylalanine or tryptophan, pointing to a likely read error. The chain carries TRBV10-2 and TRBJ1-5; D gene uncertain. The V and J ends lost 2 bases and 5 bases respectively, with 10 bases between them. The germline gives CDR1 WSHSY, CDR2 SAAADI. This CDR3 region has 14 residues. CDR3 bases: TGCGCCAGCAGTGAGGGGGAGGTTTATCAGCCCCAGCATATT. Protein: CASSEGEVYQPQHI.

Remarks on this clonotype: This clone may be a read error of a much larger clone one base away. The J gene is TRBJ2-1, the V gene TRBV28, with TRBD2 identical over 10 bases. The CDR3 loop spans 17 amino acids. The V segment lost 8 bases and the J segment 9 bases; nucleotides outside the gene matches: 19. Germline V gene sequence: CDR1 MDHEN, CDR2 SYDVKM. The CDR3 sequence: CASGLITGTSDSIEQFF. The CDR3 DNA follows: TGTGCCAGCGGACTCATAACCGGGACTAGCGATTCGATTGAGCAGTTCTTC. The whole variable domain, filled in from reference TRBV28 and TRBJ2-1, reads DVKVTQSSRYLVKRTGEKVFLECVQDMDHENMFWYRQDPGLGLRLIYFSYDVKMKEKGDIPEGYSVSREKKERFSLILESASTNQTSMYLCASGLITGTSDSIEQFFGPGTRLTVL.

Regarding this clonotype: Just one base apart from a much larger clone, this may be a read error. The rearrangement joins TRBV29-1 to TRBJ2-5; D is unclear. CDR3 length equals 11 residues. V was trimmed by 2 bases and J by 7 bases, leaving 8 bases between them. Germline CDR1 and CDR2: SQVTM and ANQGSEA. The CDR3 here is CSVEQMGTQYF. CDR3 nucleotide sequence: TGCAGCGTTGAACAGATGGGGACCCAGTACTTC.

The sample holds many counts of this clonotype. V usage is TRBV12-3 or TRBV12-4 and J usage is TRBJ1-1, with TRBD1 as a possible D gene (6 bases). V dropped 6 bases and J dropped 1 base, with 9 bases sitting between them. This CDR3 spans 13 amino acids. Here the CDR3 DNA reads TGTGCCAGCAGAAGGACAGAGAACACTGAAGCTTTCTTT. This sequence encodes CASRRTENTEAFF.